The 29 T cell receptor beta chains listed next were all sequenced from one sample in a study of human T cells and chemical hapten exposure. TCRdb processed the RACE reads anew with MiXCR; each CDR3 protein has one entry. The table records roughly 42,000 distinct CDR3 sequences, 9.5% to 10% of them present only once. Time point given: patch test 2, 6 weeks after DPC sensitization. The treatment here: therapeutic diphenylcyclopropenone sensitization with weekly scalp DPC. The authors' total RNA extraction used unfractionated whole blood. This specimen consisted of whole blood, obtained in connection with sensitization to the hapten diphenylcyclopropenone (DPC). The receptors here all came from a woman in her 30s with alopecia areata. Some clones in this sample may be carry-over from other donors' samples.

This clonotype was seen just once. One junction end disagrees with the germline gene, perhaps due to a read error. This rearrangement joins TRBV5-1 to TRBJ2-3; no definite D call. Germline CDR1 reads SGHRS; CDR2 reads YFSETQ. This CDR3 has 14 residues. The CDR3 DNA sequence: TGCGCCAGCAGCTTGGCCGCTCACACAGATACGCGGTATTTT. This sequence encodes CASSLAAHTDTRYF.

This clonotype turned up a few times. V and J are TRBV6-1 and TRBJ2-5; D gene unclear. Germline V gene data show CDR1 as MNHNS and CDR2 as SASEGT. The CDR3 contains 14 residues. Between the trimmed V and J ends, which lost 3 bases and 7 bases, there was a span of 15 bases. The DNA of the CDR3 is TGTGCCAGCAGTGAGTTAATTTCTTCGGGGACCCAGTACTTC. It yields the protein CASSELISSGTQYF.

V usage is TRBV11-2 and J usage is TRBJ2-3; 10 bases agree with TRBD2. CDR3 length equals 15 residues. The germline gives CDR1 SGHAT, CDR2 FQNNGV. V lost 5 bases and J lost 7; bases outside the gene matches: 9. The CDR3 DNA follows: TGTGCCAGCAGCCAGCGGGGGGGGACCGGGAATACGCAGTATTTT. Protein sequence: CASSQRGGTGNTQYF. The full variable domain, rest sourced from reference TRBV11-2 and TRBJ2-3, is EAGVAQSPRYKIIEKRQSVAFWCNPISGHATLYWYQQILGQGPKLLIQFQNNGVVDDSQLPKDRFSAERLKGVDSTLKIQPAKLEDSAVYLCASSQRGGTGNTQYFGPGTRLTVL.

This clonotype has just a few counts. The chain is built from TRBV12-3 or TRBV12-4 and TRBJ2-1; 9 nucleotides agree with TRBD2. With 2 bases clipped from V and 8 bases from J, the junction kept 19 bases outside the gene matches. The CDR3 consists of 19 residues. The CDR3 spells CASSLSGGGAFFLVDEQFF. CDR3 coding DNA: TGTGCCAGCAGTTTATCGGGCGGGGGGGCCTTTTTCCTCGTCGATGAGCAGTTCTTC.

This CDR3 is CSARDQVKANYGYTF. The CDR3 DNA sequence: TGCAGTGCTAGGGATCAAGTCAAAGCTAACTATGGCTACACCTTC. The chain recombines TRBV20-1 with TRBJ1-2; no clear D gene. Germline V gene lookup returns CDR1 DFQATT and CDR2 SNEGSKA (reference sequence). CDR3 length: 15 amino acids. Between the trimmed V and J ends, which lost 3 bases and 0 bases, there was a span of 14 bases.

V usage is TRBV5-1 and J usage is TRBJ1-6; the match to TRBD1 covers 7 bases. Germline CDR1 and CDR2: SGHRS and YFSETQ. The CDR3 loop spans 15 amino acids. V was clipped by 4 bases and J by 8 bases; unmatched bases: 9. CDR3 amino acids: CASSLTGHGDSPLHF. The DNA for the CDR3 is TGCGCCAGCAGCCTGACAGGGCACGGGGATTCACCCCTCCACTTT.

The V gene is TRBV29-1, the J gene TRBJ2-3; the D is unclear. The CDR3 is 14 residues long. The V gene lost 3 bases and the J gene lost 2 bases, with 12 bases spanning the gap. In germline, CDR1 is SQVTM, CDR2 ANQGSEA. The CDR3 sequence: CSVDSGFATDTQYF. DNA of the CDR3: TGCAGCGTTGATTCGGGTTTTGCCACAGATACGCAGTATTTT.

In its sample, this clonotype was seen a few times. One junction end does not reproduce the germline sequence, and a read error may be involved. The chain employs TRBV11-1 and TRBJ1-1; D might be TRBD1 (6 bases). Germline-derived CDR1 and CDR2 are SGHAT and FQDESV (reference sequence). The CDR3 has 15 amino acids. CDR3 in amino acids: CASSLGGRMGTEAFF. In DNA form, the CDR3 reads TGTGCCAGCAGCCTGGGGGGCAGGATGGGCACTGAAGCCTTCTTT.

This clonotype came up a few times. The V call is TRBV7-7, the J call TRBJ2-5; 10 bases match TRBD2. In germline, CDR1 is SSHAT, CDR2 FNYEAQ (reference sequence). Trimming cost V 5 bases and J 5 bases; bases outside gene matches: 8. There are 15 residues in the CDR3. CDR3: CASSTVAGGGETQYF. Here the CDR3 DNA reads TGTGCCAGCAGCACCGTAGCGGGGGGAGGGGAGACCCAGTACTTC.

The DNA for the CDR3 is TGTGCCAGCAGCCCACTAGGACAGGAAGAAGAGACCCAGTACTTC. Translation: CASSPLGQEEETQYF. The J gene is TRBJ2-5, the V gene TRBV6-5; 7 bases are a match to TRBD1. The CDR3 has 15 amino acids. Germline-derived CDR1 and CDR2 are MNHEY and SVGAGI. V dropped 6 bases and J dropped 3; count of bases not matched to a gene: 10.

Here the CDR3 reads CASSQGTTQEQFF. As DNA, the CDR3 is TGCGCCAGCAGCCAAGGGACAACACAGGAGCAGTTCTTC. This chain links TRBV4-3 with TRBJ2-1; D perhaps matches TRBD1 (5 bases). Looked up from germline, CDR1 is LGHNA and CDR2 is YSLEER. With 1 base removed from V and 10 bases from J, the gap between germline ends came to 11 bases. The length of the CDR3 is 13 residues.

This clonotype showed up just once. This could be a read error, since a much larger clone is one nucleotide away. The rearrangement joins TRBV6-2 or TRBV6-3 to TRBJ2-3; D may be TRBD1 (6 bases). CDR3 length: 17 amino acids. Germline values: CDR1 MNHEY, CDR2 SVGEGT. The CDR3 region is CASNYSVPGADKDTQYF. The CDR3 DNA sequence: TGTGCCAGCAATTACTCGGTGCCAGGGGCTGACAAGGATACGCAGTATTTT.

This clonotype was counted between two and nine times. The CDR3 nucleotides are TGTGCCAGCAGCTCCGGACTAGCGGGGGTTGGCCGTGGTACGCAGTATTTT. It is translated as CASSSGLAGVGRGTQYF. The genes are TRBV7-2 and TRBJ2-3, with 13 bases lining up with TRBD2. J gave up 8 bases and V 4 bases, and 12 bases lay outside the gene matches. CDR1 and CDR2 (germline): SGHTA, FQGNSA. CDR3 length: 17 amino acids.

The chain recombines TRBV5-1 with TRBJ2-2, with 9 bases aligning to TRBD1. This CDR3 has 14 residues. CDR1 is SGHRS, CDR2 YFSETQ, per germline. Unmatched junction bases numbered 2, after V lost 3 bases and J lost 5 bases. CDR3 sequence (DNA): TGCGCCAGCAGCTGGGGACAGGGAACCGGGGAGCTGTTTTTT. Residues: CASSWGQGTGELFF.

In this sample, this clonotype turned up many times. CDR3 nucleotides: TGTGCCAGCAGCGACGGATATGAAGCTTTCTTT. This translates into CASSDGYEAFF. The J gene is TRBJ1-1, the V gene TRBV7-3; D ambiguous. Looked up from germline, CDR1 is SGHTA and CDR2 is FQGTGA. The CDR3 totals 11 residues. V was shortened by 5 bases and J by 7 bases, with 8 bases between the two germline ends.

This clonotype was seen ten or more times. The V gene is TRBV20-1, the J gene TRBJ2-1, with 9 bases fitting TRBD2. The CDR3 totals 16 residues. The germline V gene has CDR1 DFQATT and CDR2 SNEGSKA (reference sequence). The V segment lost 0 bases and the J segment 3 bases; nucleotides outside the gene matches: 6. This CDR3 reads CSARDSGTSFYNEQFF. The CDR3, as DNA: TGCAGTGCTAGAGATTCGGGGACTAGCTTCTACAATGAGCAGTTCTTC.

V and J are TRBV5-1 and TRBJ1-3; D perhaps matches TRBD1 (5 bases). CDR3 length: 15 residues. V was cut by 0 bases and J by 7 bases, with 14 bases left in between. The germline V gene has CDR1 SGHRS and CDR2 YFSETQ. This CDR3 is CASSLGHVWDNTIYF. The CDR3 bases are TGCGCCAGCAGCTTGGGACATGTTTGGGACAACACCATATATTTT.

V is TRBV5-1 and J is TRBJ2-3; D is tentatively TRBD1 or TRBD2 (5 bases each). Trimming left V 4 bases short and J 3 bases short, with 12 bases between. Germline assignment: CDR1 SGHRS and CDR2 YFSETQ. The CDR3 extends over 14 amino acids. The CDR3 loop is CASSPRDHTDTQYF. CDR3 in DNA: TGCGCCAGCAGCCCCCGGGACCATACAGATACGCAGTATTTT.

This clonotype has only a few counts. The V gene is TRBV19, the J gene TRBJ2-3; the D is unclear. V was trimmed by 2 bases and J by 1 base, leaving 13 bases between them. Germline-derived CDR1 and CDR2 are LNHDA and SQIVND (reference sequence). CDR3 length: 16 residues. CDR3 nucleotide sequence: TGTGCCAGTAGTATATTGTCCGGGCTCGGCACAGATACGCAGTATTTT. Translated, it gives CASSILSGLGTDTQYF.

This chain connects TRBV29-1 to TRBJ1-2; 8 bases are shared with TRBD1. The CDR3 loop spans 12 amino acids. The germline V gene has CDR1 SQVTM and CDR2 ANQGSEA. Trimming removed 4 bases from V and 5 bases from J; junction bases left unmatched: 3. The CDR3: CSVGTGSYGYTF. CDR3 nucleotide sequence: TGCAGCGTTGGGACAGGGTCGTATGGCTACACCTTC.

As for this clonotype: Being one base from a much bigger clone, this may be a read error. This chain connects TRBV6-5 to TRBJ1-2; tentatively, D is TRBD1 (5 bases). CDR3 length: 14 amino acids. Germline V gives CDR1 MNHEY, CDR2 SVGAGI. CDR3 amino acids: CASSYGGEDYGHTF. The DNA of the CDR3 is TGTGCCAGCAGTTACGGGGGAGAAGACTATGGCCACACCTTC.

This clonotype was detected many times. V gene TRBV7-2 combines with J gene TRBJ1-2; maybe TRBD1 (5 bases). With 1 base removed from V and 5 bases from J, the gap between germline ends came to 8 bases. The CDR3 covers 13 residues. The germline gives CDR1 SGHTA, CDR2 FQGNSA. This chain's CDR3 is CASSLDQGYGYTF. The CDR3 DNA follows: TGTGCCAGCAGCTTAGATCAGGGTTATGGCTACACCTTC. The whole variable domain, filled in from reference TRBV7-2 and TRBJ1-2, reads GAGVSQSPSNKVTEKGKDVELRCDPISGHTALYWYRQSLGQGLEFLIYFQGNSAPDKSGLPSDRFSAERTGGSVSTLTIQRTQQEDSAVYLCASSLDQGYGYTFGSGTRLTVV.

This clonotype was seen more than once but under ten times. This sequence joins TRBV12-3 or TRBV12-4 and TRBJ2-7; TRBD2 matches 10 bases. Trimming at V came to 8 bases and at J to 5 bases, leaving 12 bases not matched to a gene. The CDR3 length is 15 residues. In nucleotides, the CDR3 is TGTGCCAGCTCGCCTAGCGGGGGATCGGGCAACGAGCAGTACTTC. Its translation: CASSPSGGSGNEQYF.

The V call is TRBV5-6, the J call TRBJ2-1, with 7 bases fitting TRBD1. After removal of 4 bases from V and 0 bases from J, the junction contained 7 bases not matched to a gene. CDR1 SGHDT and CDR2 YYEEEE come from the germline V gene. The CDR3 extends over 16 amino acids. CDR3 protein: CASSPEQGSSYNEQFF. CDR3 DNA: TGTGCCAGCAGCCCCGAACAGGGGAGCTCCTACAATGAGCAGTTCTTC. Supplemented by reference TRBV5-6 and TRBJ2-1, the full variable domain reads DAGVTQSPTHLIKTRGQQVTLRCSPKSGHDTVSWYQQALGQGPQFIFQYYEEEERQRGNFPDRFSGHQFPNYSSELNVNALLLGDSALYLCASSPEQGSSYNEQFFGPGTRLTVL.

This chain joins TRBV6-2 or TRBV6-3 and TRBJ2-2; 14 nucleotides align to TRBD2. The CDR3 is made up of 16 amino acids. CDR1 and CDR2 from the germline V gene are MNHEY and SVGEGT. The V gene end was trimmed by 5 bases and the J gene end by 5 bases; junction bases not matched to a gene: 4. CDR3 protein: CASSRLAGGPTGELFF. CDR3 sequence (DNA): TGTGCCAGCAGTCGACTAGCGGGGGGGCCTACCGGGGAGCTGTTTTTT.

Here the CDR3 reads CASSMLSNTGELFF. The CDR3 DNA sequence: TGTGCCAGCAGTATGTTGAGCAACACCGGGGAGCTGTTTTTT. The rearrangement links TRBV11-2 to TRBJ2-2; D gene uncertain. This CDR3 comprises 14 residues. V lost 6 bases to trimming and J lost 2 bases, with 10 bases between them. Germline-derived CDR1 and CDR2 are SGHAT and FQNNGV.

The rearrangement links TRBV7-9 to TRBJ2-3; D gene ambiguous. Looked up from germline, CDR1 is SEHNR and CDR2 is FQNEAQ (reference sequence). The length of the CDR3 is 14 residues. Between the trimmed V and J ends, which lost 5 bases and 0 bases, there was a span of 9 bases. This CDR3 is CASSQPFSTDTQYF. Written as DNA, the CDR3 is TGTGCCAGCAGCCAACCTTTTAGCACAGATACGCAGTATTTT.

J is TRBJ1-5 and V is TRBV7-2, with D unresolved. The germline V gene has CDR1 SGHTA and CDR2 FQGNSA. V was cut by 3 bases and J by 3 bases, with 12 bases left in between. The CDR3 is 15 amino acids. For the CDR3, the DNA is TGTGCCAGCAGCTTTTTGGACGTATCCAATCAGCCCCAGCATTTT. Its protein product is CASSFLDVSNQPQHF.

For the CDR3, the DNA is TGCGCCAGCAGCTCGAGGACAGGGGAGCTGTTTTTT. Translating it yields CASSSRTGELFF. V gene TRBV5-1 combines with J gene TRBJ2-2, with D possibly being TRBD1 (5 bases). The length of the CDR3 is 12 residues. V shed 3 bases and J shed 8 bases, with 8 bases lying between them. Germline assignment: CDR1 SGHRS and CDR2 YFSETQ.